This TCR beta chain comes out of a study of T cell responses to AZD1222 COVID-19 vaccine. Study as a whole: Second-dose intervals near 4 or 12 weeks were combined. Overall study findings and caveats: At 160-218 and 743-854, vaccine-associated CD4 TCRs were dominant, and they spanned spike. Donors were largely white British and mainly female; clonal diversity was possibly underestimated. The number of AZD1222 recipients seropositive at baseline was only five to seven.

Note on this clone: Its antigen is unidentified.

This CDR3 region has 16 residues. From germline, CDR1 is MDHEN and CDR2 SYDVKM. V was shortened by 6 bases and J by 6 bases, with 24 bases between the two germline ends. Repertoires were generated with immunoSEQ multiplex PCR, while TCRdb's copy carries only in-frame clones and drops some. The sample lists some 140,000 clones, about 90% occurring once. This TCR was sampled from an adult in good health. The chain couples TRBV28 to TRBJ2-7; maybe TRBD1 (7 bases). The input for sequencing was peripheral blood, taken on day 0 of AZD1222 vaccination. In DNA form, the CDR3 reads TGTGCCAGCAGACCTAATGGAGGGGGCGTCCTGATCGAGCAGTACTTC. Its protein product is CASRPNGGGVLIEQYF.